Presented here are 7 T cell receptor beta chains from one specimen sequenced in a study of tumor-infiltrating lymphocytes in primary liver carcinoma. Researchers drew blood RNA from unsorted whole blood and extracted germline DNA as well. A primer in the constant region served to generate TCR beta cDNA from roughly 520 ng of total RNA. Libraries covering TCR beta were generated through three nested multiplex PCR rounds (using a slightly modified ARM-PCR). It was with TRBV1-TRBV30 forward primers and a C-beta reverse primer that the first two PCR rounds were run, at 10 to 11 cycles each. From the multiplex PCR reads, TCRdb called clonotypes with MiXCR, one entry per CDR3 protein. Counted here are approximately 300,000 distinct CDR3 sequences, less than 75% occurring once; the ten biggest clones make up approximately 9%. The source material was peripheral blood. The receptors come from a man aged 35 to 55 with primary liver carcinoma and hepatitis B virus infection.

Comment on this clonotype: It is likely a read error, because the conserved phenylalanine at the end of the CDR3 is missing. V gene TRBV5-1 combines with J gene TRBJ1-1; no reliable D call. V dropped 3 bases and J dropped 7 bases, with 16 bases sitting between them. Germline CDR1 reads SGHRS; CDR2 reads YFSETQ. This CDR3 is built from 14 residues. As DNA, the CDR3 is TGCGCCAGCAGCTCCAAAGGGCCCGGGCGTGAAGCTTTCCTT. Translated: CASSSKGPGREAFL.

A note on this clonotype: Given a much more abundant clone one base away, this may be a read error. The rearrangement links TRBV4-3 to TRBJ2-7; the D gene is possibly TRBD1 (7 bases). CDR3 length: 13 amino acids. Germline loops: CDR1 LGHNA, CDR2 YSLEER. As DNA, the CDR3 is TGCGCCAGCCTTAACAGGGGAGGTTACGAGCAGTGCTTC. Protein: CASLNRGGYEQCF.

This clonotype was recorded many times. The chain recombines TRBV29-1 with TRBJ1-2; no definite D call. V dropped 4 bases and J dropped 4 bases, with 10 bases sitting between them. The CDR3 contains 12 residues. Looked up from germline, CDR1 is SQVTM and CDR2 is ANQGSEA. CDR3 coding DNA: TGCAGCGTTGTAGTACGGGCCTATGGCTACACCTTC. Translating it yields CSVVVRAYGYTF.

In this sample, this clonotype turned up a few times. The rearrangement links TRBV20-1 to TRBJ2-3; no definite D call. There are 15 residues in the CDR3. Trimming shortened V by 6 bases and J by 0 bases, and 16 bases separated the two germline ends. Per the germline V gene, CDR1 is DFQATT and CDR2 is SNEGSKA (reference sequence). This CDR3 reads CSANRAGGSTDTQYF. The CDR3 DNA reads TGCAGTGCAAATAGGGCAGGTGGTAGCACAGATACGCAGTATTTT.

The chain is built from TRBV6-1 and TRBJ1-1, with 9 positions matching TRBD1. From germline, CDR1 is MNHNS and CDR2 SASEGT. The CDR3 runs 13 residues. Unmatched junction bases numbered 14, after V lost 10 bases and J lost 11 bases. The CDR3 reads CANLRMGQGHAFF. The CDR3 nucleotides read TGTGCCAATCTACGAATGGGACAGGGTCACGCTTTCTTT.

V and J are TRBV14 and TRBJ2-1, with D maybe TRBD2 (7 bases). CDR1 is SGHDN and CDR2 is FVKESK in the germline V gene. The V gene lost 0 bases and the J gene lost 1 base, with 22 bases spanning the gap. There are 20 residues in the CDR3. The CDR3 is CASSQERATRGRGSYNEQFF. The CDR3 DNA reads TGTGCCAGCAGCCAAGAAAGGGCGACTAGGGGGAGGGGTTCCTACAATGAGCAGTTCTTC.

About this clonotype itself: This could be a read error, since a much larger clone is one nucleotide away. The chain links TRBV29-1 to TRBJ2-7; no firm D call. This CDR3 has 11 residues. From germline, CDR1 is SQVTM and CDR2 ANQGSEA. CDR3 sequence reads: CSAFGSHEQYF. As DNA, the CDR3 is TGCAGCGCCTTTGGCTCCCACGAGCAGTACTTC.